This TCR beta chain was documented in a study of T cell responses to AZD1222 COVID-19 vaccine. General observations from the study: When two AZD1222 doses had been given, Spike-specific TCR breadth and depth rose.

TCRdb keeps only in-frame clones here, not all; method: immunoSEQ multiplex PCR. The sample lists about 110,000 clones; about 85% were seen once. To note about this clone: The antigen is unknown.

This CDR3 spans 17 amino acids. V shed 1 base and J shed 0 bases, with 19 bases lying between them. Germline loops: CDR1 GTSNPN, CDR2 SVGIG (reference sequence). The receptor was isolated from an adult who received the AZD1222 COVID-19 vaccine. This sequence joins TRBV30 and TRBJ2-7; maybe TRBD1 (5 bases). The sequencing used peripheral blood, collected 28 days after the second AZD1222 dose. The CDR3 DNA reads TGTGCCTGGAGTGCATTCGACAGTGCCCTTGACTCCTACGAGCAGTACTTC. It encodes CAWSAFDSALDSYEQYF.